This passage covers 20 T cell receptor beta chains from one sample sequenced in a study of blood T cell repertoires in COVID-19. TCRdb's copy holds only in-frame clones and misses some; the assay was immunoSEQ multiplex PCR. This table has 200,000 to 300,000 clones, 86% appearing once. The sequenced material came from peripheral blood. The origin of the receptors is a middle-aged man who had recovered from COVID-19.

The V gene is TRBV19, the J gene TRBJ1-4; D gene uncertain. There are 12 residues in the CDR3. V was shortened by 8 bases and J by 5 bases, with 9 bases between the two germline ends. CDR1 LNHDA and CDR2 SQIVND come from the germline V gene (reference sequence). The CDR3 bases are TGTGCCAGTCGCTATACGAATGAAAAACTGTTTTTT. Protein: CASRYTNEKLFF.

This chain connects TRBV6-5 to TRBJ2-2, with D hard to call. CDR1 MNHEY and CDR2 SVGAGI come from the germline V gene. Trimming took off 2 bases at V and 11 bases at J, with 12 bases between the two ends. This CDR3 region has 13 residues. CDR3 loop: CASSYISLSELFF. CDR3 nucleotides: TGTGCCAGCAGTTACATATCTCTTTCTGAGCTGTTTTTT.

J is TRBJ2-1 and V is TRBV5-1, with a possible D match to TRBD1 (6 bases). Trimming cost V 0 bases and J 10 bases, with 14 bases left between them. There are 14 residues in the CDR3. In germline, CDR1 is SGHRS, CDR2 YFSETQ. This CDR3 is CASSLVLGAQEQFF. The CDR3, as DNA: TGCGCCAGCAGCTTGGTCCTGGGGGCGCAAGAGCAGTTCTTC.

The table lists this clone with a few counts. The chain combines TRBV30 with TRBJ1-1; TRBD1 matches at 8 bases. Trimming removed 4 bases from V and 11 bases from J; junction bases left unmatched: 12. From germline, CDR1 is GTSNPN and CDR2 SVGIG (reference sequence). This CDR3 region has 13 residues. The CDR3, as DNA: TGTGCCTGGATGCGAGGACAGGGTATAACGGCTTTCTTT. It is translated as CAWMRGQGITAFF.

This clone was seen just once. The genes are TRBV6-6 and TRBJ2-7; D is possibly TRBD2 (6 bases). V was trimmed by 4 bases and J by 2 bases, leaving 12 bases between them. Germline V gene lookup returns CDR1 MNHNY and CDR2 SVGAGI (reference sequence). CDR3 length: 14 amino acids. CDR3 amino acids: CASSSTGLAYEQYF. The CDR3, as DNA: TGTGCCAGCAGTTCGACGGGACTGGCCTACGAGCAGTACTTC.

Note on this clone: At the DNA level, this CDR3 is encoded by other sequences in the same sample as well. The V call is TRBV6-2 or TRBV6-3, the J call TRBJ2-7; the D gene is possibly TRBD2 (5 bases). The CDR3 sequence is 13 residues long. Germline-derived CDR1 and CDR2 are MNHEY and SVGEGT. Trimming shortened V by 2 bases and J by 3 bases, and 8 bases separated the two germline ends. The chain's CDR3 is CASSYDRGYEQYF. CDR3 DNA: TGTGCCAGCAGTTACGACCGGGGCTACGAGCAGTACTTC.

J is TRBJ1-1 and V is TRBV9; TRBD1 is a possible D gene (5 bases). Germline V gives CDR1 SGDLS, CDR2 YYNGEE. The V end was cut by 4 bases, the J end by 5 bases, with 15 bases between. The CDR3 has 14 residues. In nucleotides, the CDR3 is TGTGCCAGCAGCCCAACCCCAGGGCGTACTGAAGCTTTCTTT. It encodes CASSPTPGRTEAFF.

The rearrangement uses TRBV25-1 and TRBJ2-3; D is perhaps TRBD2 (6 bases). This CDR3 has 14 residues. The germline CDR1 and CDR2 sequences are MGHDK and SYGVNS. With 5 bases removed from V and 2 bases from J, the gap between germline ends came to 11 bases. CDR3 loop: CASSLEGVTDTQYF. For the CDR3, the DNA is TGTGCCAGCAGTTTGGAGGGAGTCACAGATACGCAGTATTTT.

The rearrangement joins TRBV11-3 to TRBJ2-3; D may be TRBD2 (6 bases). V lost 4 bases, J lost 6 bases, and 14 bases lay in between. The CDR3 covers 14 residues. The germline V gene encodes CDR1 SGHNT and CDR2 YENEEA. The CDR3 DNA is TGTGCCAGCAGCTCGCGGGAAGCCGGGGATACGCAGTATTTT. Its protein is CASSSREAGDTQYF.

The gene calls are TRBV7-2 and TRBJ2-7; D is undetermined. Germline loops: CDR1 SGHTA, CDR2 FQGNSA. CDR3 length: 15 amino acids. Between the trimmed V and J ends, which lost 1 base and 2 bases, there was a span of 12 bases. The CDR3 loop is CASSLGNNAPYEQYF. CDR3 sequence (DNA): TGTGCCAGCAGCTTAGGTAACAACGCCCCCTACGAGCAGTACTTC.

V usage is TRBV6-6 and J usage is TRBJ2-7; perhaps TRBD1 as D (6 bases). The CDR3 covers 12 residues. CDR1 is MNHNY and CDR2 is SVGAGI in the germline V gene (reference sequence). Trimming took 6 bases from V and 3 from J, leaving 9 bases between them. The DNA for the CDR3 is TGTGCCAGCAGCCTGGACAGCTACGAGCAGTACTTC. It translates to CASSLDSYEQYF.

This clone has only one observation. V usage is TRBV7-2 and J usage is TRBJ2-1, with D possibly matching TRBD2 (6 bases). The V and J ends lost 4 bases and 9 bases respectively, with 16 bases between them. Germline CDR1 and CDR2: SGHTA and FQGNSA. The CDR3 covers 14 residues. This CDR3 is CASSSRPIGGEQFF. Written as DNA, the CDR3 is TGTGCCAGCAGCTCGAGACCGATCGGGGGTGAGCAGTTCTTC.

The chain uses TRBV7-2 and TRBJ1-1, with 8 bases lining up with TRBD1. This CDR3 contains 14 residues. Germline V gene data show CDR1 as SGHTA and CDR2 as FQGNSA. V lost 7 bases and J lost 5; bases outside the gene matches: 9. In DNA form, the CDR3 reads TGTGCCAGCATACGACCAGGGGGCCGAACTGAAGCTTTCTTT. Protein product: CASIRPGGRTEAFF.

DNA for the CDR3: TGTGCCAGCAGCAGAACCAACCAAGAGACCCAGTACTTC. Amino acid sequence: CASSRTNQETQYF. The J gene is TRBJ2-5, the V gene TRBV12-3 or TRBV12-4; D unresolved. The CDR3 extends over 13 amino acids. V was shortened by 6 bases and J by 0 bases, with 8 bases between the two germline ends.

This clone was seen only once. The rearrangement uses TRBV27 and TRBJ1-4; 7 bases map to TRBD1. J gave up 1 base and V 5 bases, and 4 bases lay outside the gene matches. This CDR3 spans 15 amino acids. Per the germline V gene, CDR1 is MNHEY and CDR2 is SMNVEV (reference sequence). CDR3 sequence: CASSPRDRTNEKLFF. The CDR3 DNA is TGTGCCAGCAGTCCCCGGGACAGAACTAATGAAAAACTGTTTTTT.

The V gene is TRBV19, the J gene TRBJ1-1; 8 bases are shared with TRBD1. V was pared by 10 bases and J by 11 bases, with 9 bases of the junction left unmatched. The germline V gene has CDR1 LNHDA and CDR2 SQIVND (reference sequence). This CDR3 is 11 amino acids long. The chain's CDR3 is CATYAGGGAFF. The CDR3 nucleotides read TGTGCCACCTACGCAGGGGGCGGCGCTTTCTTT.

The J gene is TRBJ2-3, the V gene TRBV7-2, with D possibly being TRBD2 (6 bases). The CDR3 has 13 residues. Trimming cost V 1 base and J 12 bases, with 14 bases left between them. Per the germline V gene, CDR1 is SGHTA and CDR2 is FQGNSA. CDR3 nucleotide sequence: TGTGCCAGCAGCTTAGGCGCGGGGACCCCCCAGTATTTT. Translation gives CASSLGAGTPQYF.

The rearrangement uses TRBV13 and TRBJ2-7; TRBD2 matches 9 bases. The CDR3 consists of 15 residues. Germline V gene sequence: CDR1 PRHDT, CDR2 FYEKMQ (reference sequence). The V and J ends lost 6 bases and 2 bases, in that order; junction bases with no gene match: 8. Here the CDR3 reads CASSFTSGRPYEQYF. CDR3 nucleotide sequence: TGTGCCAGCAGTTTTACTAGCGGGCGACCCTACGAGCAGTACTTC. The variable domain in full, completed from reference TRBV13 and TRBJ2-7, reads AAGVIQSPRHLIKEKRETATLKCYPIPRHDTVYWYQQGPGQDPQFLISFYEKMQSDKGSIPDRFSAQQFSDYHSELNMSSLELGDSALYFCASSFTSGRPYEQYFGPGTRLTVT.

In this sample, this clone turned up once. The gene calls are TRBV30 and TRBJ1-1; D is uncertain. This CDR3 comprises 13 residues. V was shortened by 5 bases and J by 5 bases, with 15 bases between the two germline ends. Germline V gene data show CDR1 as GTSNPN and CDR2 as SVGIG (reference sequence). CDR3 amino acids: CAWSGQAKTEAFF. Here the CDR3 DNA reads TGTGCCTGGTCAGGTCAGGCAAAAACTGAAGCTTTCTTT.

As for this clone: Other nucleotide sequences from this sample produce the same CDR3. This chain links TRBV6-1 with TRBJ1-4, with a weak D call TRBD1 (5 bases). The CDR3 is made up of 15 amino acids. The V end lost 2 bases, the J end lost 1 base, and 8 bases lay between the germline ends. Germline V CDR1 and CDR2: MNHNS, SASEGT. CDR3 sequence: CASSELGGTNEKLFF. The CDR3 DNA follows: TGTGCCAGCAGTGAACTGGGGGGAACTAATGAAAAACTGTTTTTT.